The 22 T cell receptor beta chains below all came from one sample that was sequenced in a study of molecular identifiers for immune sequencing clone quantification. TCRdb recomputed calls from the PCR reads with MiXCR, one row per CDR3 protein. The table includes roughly 300,000 distinct CDR3 sequences, 24% detected once. Source material: naive CD8+ T cells from blood, with Jurkat cell RNA spiked in. Stated subset: FACS-sorted CD8+CD4-CCR7+CD45RA+ naive T cells. The receptors stem from a human donor in good health. Some libraries in this study had Jurkat cell RNA spiked in.

This clonotype was seen a handful of times. Since no conserved phenylalanine or tryptophan closes the CDR3, a read error is the likely cause. The chain couples TRBV6-5 to TRBJ2-3; 12 bases are shared with TRBD2. The V gene's germline CDR1 is MNHEY and CDR2 SVGAGI. The CDR3 is 20 residues long. Trimming cost V 1 base and J 3 bases; bases outside gene matches: 14. Here the CDR3 DNA reads TGTGCCAGCAGTTACTTGGAACTAGCGGGGGGTCTCGGTGAGACAGATACGCAGTATTCT. It yields the protein CASSYLELAGGLGETDTQYS.

For this clonotype: This may stem from a read error, because a much larger clone lies one nucleotide away. This chain links TRBV6-5 with TRBJ1-5; 9 bases align to TRBD1. CDR3 length: 15 residues. Germline CDR1 is MNHEY and CDR2 is SVGAGI. CDR3 loop: CASSYGTGGNQPPHF. The DNA for the CDR3 is TGTGCCAGCAGTTACGGTACAGGGGGCAATCAGCCCCCGCATTTT.

This clonotype was found many times. This chain joins TRBV9 and TRBJ2-1, with 8 bases identical to TRBD1. V shed 4 bases and J 1 base; nucleotides not matched to a gene: 7. CDR3 length: 16 amino acids. Germline V gene lookup returns CDR1 SGDLS and CDR2 YYNGEE. The CDR3 protein is CASSSTGAGSYNEQFF. The CDR3 nucleotides are TGTGCCAGCAGCTCGACAGGGGCCGGGTCCTACAATGAGCAGTTCTTC.

This clonotype was counted between two and nine times. The chain employs TRBV7-9 and TRBJ2-2; a weak D match, TRBD2 (6 bases). V was cut by 0 bases and J by 4 bases, with 12 bases left in between. Germline V gene sequence: CDR1 SEHNR, CDR2 FQNEAQ (reference sequence). CDR3 length equals 16 residues. The CDR3 loop is CASSLASEGITGELFF. DNA for the CDR3: TGTGCCAGCAGCTTAGCGTCGGAGGGGATCACCGGGGAGCTGTTTTTT.

This chain uses TRBV11-2 with TRBJ2-5; D remains unclear. This CDR3 has 14 amino acids. Germline V lookup: CDR1 SGHAT, CDR2 FQNNGV. V was trimmed by 6 bases and J by 1 base, leaving 12 bases between them. CDR3 in DNA: TGTGCCAGCAGTCCCCCGCCACGCCAAGAGACCCAGTACTTC. Translated: CASSPPPRQETQYF. The whole variable domain, filled in from reference TRBV11-2 and TRBJ2-5, reads EAGVAQSPRYKIIEKRQSVAFWCNPISGHATLYWYQQILGQGPKLLIQFQNNGVVDDSQLPKDRFSAERLKGVDSTLKIQPAKLEDSAVYLCASSPPPRQETQYFGPGTRLLVL.

The gene calls are TRBV7-8 and TRBJ2-7, with 10 bases fitting TRBD2. V lost 5 bases and J lost 2; bases outside the gene matches: 12. The CDR3 has 17 amino acids. Looked up from germline, CDR1 is SGHVS and CDR2 is FQNEAQ. CDR3 in DNA: TGTGCCAGCAGCCTGGGGATAGCGGGGGGCATGACCTACGAGCAGTACTTC. It encodes CASSLGIAGGMTYEQYF.

This sequence joins TRBV7-9 and TRBJ2-1, with D possibly TRBD2 on 5 matching bases. The CDR3 runs 16 residues. The V gene's germline CDR1 is SEHNR and CDR2 FQNEAQ (reference sequence). Trimming stripped 5 bases from V and 4 bases from J, with 18 bases between. The DNA for the CDR3 is TGTGCCAGCAGCCCTATGGCGGGCCCGAATTACAATGAGCAGTTCTTC. Translated: CASSPMAGPNYNEQFF.

This clonotype has at least ten counts. This chain links TRBV20-1 with TRBJ2-3, with TRBD2 identical over 10 bases. This CDR3 is 15 amino acids long. Germline V gene data show CDR1 as DFQATT and CDR2 as SNEGSKA (reference sequence). The V segment lost 6 bases and the J segment 1 base; nucleotides outside the gene matches: 7. The CDR3 DNA reads TGCAGTGCCCGCGACGGGACTAGCGGCACAGATACGCAGTATTTT. This encodes CSARDGTSGTDTQYF.

The J gene is TRBJ1-2, the V gene TRBV6-5; the D is unclear. From germline, CDR1 is MNHEY and CDR2 SVGAGI. This CDR3 is 16 amino acids long. V shed 5 bases and J shed 0 bases, with 16 bases lying between them. The CDR3 sequence is CASSNPLTVANYGYTF. As DNA, the CDR3 is TGTGCCAGCAGTAACCCACTGACCGTAGCTAACTATGGCTACACCTTC.

This clonotype turned up a few times. V gene TRBV23-1 combines with J gene TRBJ2-5; 7 bases fit TRBD1. TRBV23-1 is given ORF status, its function remaining uncertain. This CDR3 comprises 15 residues. V shed 4 bases and J 5 bases; nucleotides not matched to a gene: 10. In nucleotides, the CDR3 is TGCGCCAGCAGTCCAAGGGGGCGCCTCGAGGAGACCCAGTACTTC. Translation: CASSPRGRLEETQYF.

Of note for this clonotype: This clone may be a read error of a much larger clone one base away. The gene calls are TRBV7-2 and TRBJ2-7, with D perhaps matching TRBD1 or TRBD2 (6 bases each). V lost 3 bases and J lost 4, with 16 bases in between. The CDR3 length is 15 residues. The germline CDR1 and CDR2 sequences are SGHTA and FQGNSA. Written as DNA, the CDR3 is TGTGCCAGCAGCTTTGGTAGGGGGGCCGGGTACGAGCAGTACTTC. It yields the protein CASSFGRGAGYEQYF. Combining the CDR3 with reference TRBV7-2 and TRBJ2-7 gives the whole variable domain GAGVSQSPSNKVTEKGKDVELRCDPISGHTALYWYRQSLGQGLEFLIYFQGNSAPDKSGLPSDRFSAERTGGSVSTLTIQRTQQEDSAVYLCASSFGRGAGYEQYFGPGTRLTVT.

The chain's CDR3 is CASSIGFGLAGVNEQFF. The CDR3 DNA sequence: TGTGCCAGTAGTATCGGTTTCGGCCTAGCGGGGGTTAATGAGCAGTTCTTC. The chain carries TRBV19 and TRBJ2-1; the match to TRBD2 covers 10 bases. Germline loops: CDR1 LNHDA, CDR2 SQIVND (reference sequence). The ends lost 3 bases at V and 7 bases at J; junction bases unmatched: 12. This CDR3 contains 17 residues.

This clonotype has ten or more counts. The chain has TRBV29-1 and TRBJ2-5; unclear D gene. This CDR3 region has 14 residues. The germline V gene has CDR1 SQVTM and CDR2 ANQGSEA. Trimming removed 3 bases at V and 3 bases at J, with 14 bases between. In nucleotides, the CDR3 is TGCAGCGTTGATTTATCCGGGTTTGAAGAGACCCAGTACTTC. It yields the protein CSVDLSGFEETQYF.

There are many counts of this clonotype. This rearrangement joins TRBV7-9 to TRBJ2-7; 7 nucleotides align to TRBD1. V lost 1 base and J lost 4; bases outside the gene matches: 4. The CDR3 contains 14 residues. The germline V gene encodes CDR1 SEHNR and CDR2 FQNEAQ (reference sequence). The CDR3 nucleotides are TGTGCCAGCAGCTTAGACGGGACAGAGTACGAGCAGTACTTC. It encodes CASSLDGTEYEQYF.

Turning to this clonotype: This may come from a read error, since a much larger clone is one base off. The rearrangement uses TRBV4-1 and TRBJ1-5; 9 bases are shared with TRBD1. The CDR3 is 14 amino acids. Germline V CDR1 and CDR2: MGHRA, YSYEKL. The CDR3 coding sequence is TGCGCCAGCAGCCAAACAGGGGGCAATCAGCCCCAGCGTTTT. Translated: CASSQTGGNQPQRF.

The chain has TRBV20-1 and TRBJ2-5, with 7 bases fitting TRBD2. CDR1 is DFQATT and CDR2 is SNEGSKA in the germline V gene (reference sequence). V lost 3 bases, J lost 0 bases, and 7 bases stayed unmatched. The CDR3 spans 15 residues. CDR3 in DNA: TGCAGTGCTAGTCTAGCGGCGATGTACCAAGAGACCCAGTACTTC. Translation: CSASLAAMYQETQYF.

The V call is TRBV12-3 or TRBV12-4, the J call TRBJ2-1; TRBD2 matches 12 bases. The CDR3 totals 14 residues. The V gene end was trimmed by 6 bases and the J gene end by 6 bases; junction bases not matched to a gene: 3. Here the CDR3 reads CASRPTSGSNEQFF. DNA for the CDR3: TGTGCCAGCAGACCGACTAGCGGGAGCAATGAGCAGTTCTTC.

In this sample, this clonotype turned up many times. The V call is TRBV27, the J call TRBJ2-7, with TRBD2 as a possible D gene (7 bases). Deletions cut 6 bases from V and 2 bases from J, with 14 bases between. The CDR3 loop spans 14 amino acids. Germline loops: CDR1 MNHEY, CDR2 SMNVEV (reference sequence). The DNA of the CDR3 is TGTGCCAGCAGCCAGGTAGGGGGGGCCTACGAGCAGTACTTC. Its protein is CASSQVGGAYEQYF.

This clonotype was observed at least ten times. V gene TRBV5-1 combines with J gene TRBJ2-2, with D unresolved. The CDR3 spans 14 residues. Germline V gene sequence: CDR1 SGHRS, CDR2 YFSETQ. The V end was cut by 5 bases, the J end by 1 base, with 9 bases between. The CDR3 coding sequence is TGCGCCAGCAGTCTGATCGGGAACACCGGGGAGCTGTTTTTT. This translates into CASSLIGNTGELFF.

Comments on this clonotype: The conserved closing phenylalanine or tryptophan is absent in this CDR3, likely reflecting a read error. The rearrangement uses TRBV29-1 and TRBJ2-1; D gene unclear. CDR1 is SQVTM, CDR2 ANQGSEA, per germline. The CDR3 covers 11 residues. Trimming removed 3 bases at V and 10 bases at J, with 10 bases between. The CDR3: CSVESSLEQFL. The CDR3 DNA follows: TGCAGCGTTGAGAGTTCGTTGGAGCAGTTCTTA.

This clonotype was detected many times. The chain uses TRBV29-1 and TRBJ2-7, with 10 bases matching TRBD2. Unmatched junction bases numbered 10, after V lost 6 bases and J lost 5 bases. CDR1 and CDR2 from the germline V gene are SQVTM and ANQGSEA. The CDR3 runs 14 residues. The CDR3 DNA reads as TGCAGCGTGGAAACTAGCGGGGATCCTAACGAGCAGTACTTC. Protein product: CSVETSGDPNEQYF.

This chain links TRBV7-6 with TRBJ1-1, with TRBD1 matching 9 bases. In germline, CDR1 is SGHVS, CDR2 FNYEAQ. V dropped 4 bases and J dropped 3; count of bases not matched to a gene: 3. This CDR3 contains 14 residues. This chain's CDR3 is CASSWGQGDTEAFF. As DNA, the CDR3 is TGTGCCAGCAGCTGGGGACAGGGCGACACTGAAGCTTTCTTT.